The TCR beta chain described here comes from a study of T cells in Graves' hyperthyroidism and ophthalmopathy. Study-wide background: Staff took peripheral blood when the initial diagnosis was made, before any treatment began.

Regions amplified from RNA transcripts were the TCR beta CDR3 regions. In the first-round RT-PCR of the TCR CDR3, the HTBI primer set was used. TCRdb re-derived calls from the multiplex PCR reads in MiXCR, one entry per CDR3 protein. The repertoire has 250,000 to 300,000 distinct CDR3 sequences, around 13% of them found once; the top ten carry approximately 7.9%. Any patient presenting with uncontrolled infection, other autoimmune disease, pregnancy or lactation was left out. This clonotype was found many times. The CDR3 loop spans 18 amino acids. V was pared by 6 bases and J by 2 bases, with 11 bases of the junction left unmatched.

Sequencing used blood. The rearrangement links TRBV12-3 or TRBV12-4 to TRBJ2-6; TRBD1 aligns across 9 bases. The sequence was collected from a woman aged 40 to 49 with Graves' hyperthyroidism. CDR3 amino acids: CASRGHRDRVAGANVLTF. CDR3 sequence (DNA): TGTGCCAGCAGGGGGCACCGGGACAGGGTGGCTGGGGCCAACGTCCTGACTTTC.